This T cell receptor beta chain was observed in a study of shared clonotypes between healthy human individuals. There are 13 residues in the CDR3. The V gene lost 2 bases and the J gene lost 4 bases, with 9 bases spanning the gap. Germline CDR1 reads SGHNT; CDR2 reads YYREEE (reference sequence). Only Caucasian adults living in Nashville, Tennessee made up the donor group. In replicate PCRs of unsorted PBMC, approximately 320 ng DNA, tens of thousands of T cell genomes, was used. As originally analysed: ImmunoSEQ yielded junction-only sequences lacking quality scores, so filtering differed. Measured with immunoSEQ multiplex PCR; TCRdb has only the in-frame clones, and not every one. The V and J calls and clone size are taken from that table; D and trimming were inferred from the DNA. The table lists about 470,000 clones, around 79% of them singletons.

The chain links TRBV5-4 to TRBJ1-1, with TRBD1 as a possible D gene (6 bases). The material sequenced was PBMCs. This clonotype was obtained from a woman between 35 and 50 years old in good health. Some clones in this sample may be carry-over from other donors' samples. CDR3 DNA: TGTGCCAGCAGCTTAGGGGGGCCCACTGAAGCTTTCTTT. Translated, it gives CASSLGGPTEAFF.